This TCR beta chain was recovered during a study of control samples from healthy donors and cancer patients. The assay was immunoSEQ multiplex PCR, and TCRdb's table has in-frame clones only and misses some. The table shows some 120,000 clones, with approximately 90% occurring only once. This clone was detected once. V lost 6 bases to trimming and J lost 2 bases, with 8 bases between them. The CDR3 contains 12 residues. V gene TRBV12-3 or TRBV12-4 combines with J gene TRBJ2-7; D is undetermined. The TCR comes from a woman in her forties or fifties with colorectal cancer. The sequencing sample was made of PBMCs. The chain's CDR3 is CASRSRTYEQYF. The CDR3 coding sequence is TGTGCCAGCAGATCGAGAACCTACGAGCAGTACTTC.